The 26 T cell receptor beta chains given below trace back to one sample, sequenced in a study of human T cells and chemical hapten exposure. In TCRdb, the RACE reads were re-called with MiXCR into one record per CDR3 protein. The data contain about 380,000 distinct CDR3 sequences, 4.5% to 5.5% of them singletons. Time point described: pre-sensitization, week 0. Specified treatment: therapeutic diphenylcyclopropenone sensitization with weekly scalp DPC. This specimen was whole blood, taken in connection with sensitization to the hapten diphenylcyclopropenone (DPC). The receptors derive from a woman aged 50 to 65 with alopecia areata. Some clones in this sample may be carry-over from other donors' samples.

This clonotype was picked up a small number of times. V gene TRBV20-1 combines with J gene TRBJ2-1; D is ambiguous. CDR1 DFQATT and CDR2 SNEGSKA come from the germline V gene (reference sequence). V was cut by 6 bases and J by 4 bases, with 16 bases left in between. This CDR3 has 14 amino acids. CDR3 in amino acids: CSAKNLGRYNEQFF. DNA of the CDR3: TGCAGTGCAAAGAACCTAGGTCGGTACAATGAGCAGTTCTTC.

This clonotype was observed at least ten times. The V call is TRBV5-1, the J call TRBJ2-5; D not certain. Germline-derived CDR1 and CDR2 are SGHRS and YFSETQ. The V end lost 2 bases, the J end lost 7 bases, and 6 bases lay between the germline ends. The CDR3 totals 11 residues. Here the CDR3 reads CASSFGVTQYF. The DNA for the CDR3 is TGCGCCAGCAGCTTTGGCGTGACCCAGTACTTC.

Turning to this clonotype: This is likely a read error, given that the CDR3 carries no conserved phenylalanine or tryptophan at its end. The chain employs TRBV28 and TRBJ1-4; 9 nucleotides line up with TRBD1. The J segment lost 4 bases and the V segment lost 5 bases, leaving 2 bases of the junction unmatched. The CDR3 spans 14 residues. CDR1 is MDHEN and CDR2 is SYDVKM in the germline V gene. CDR3 nucleotides: TGTGCCAGCAGTGGGGACAGGGTTAATGAAAAACTGTTTTCT. Translation: CASSGDRVNEKLFS.

The genes are TRBV29-1 and TRBJ1-4; D is unresolved. CDR1 and CDR2 (germline): SQVTM, ANQGSEA. The V gene lost 6 bases and the J gene lost 7 bases, with 9 bases spanning the gap. CDR3 length equals 11 residues. The CDR3 nucleotides read TGCAGCGTACCTGTGGGTGAAAAACTGTTTTTT. Its translation is CSVPVGEKLFF.

This clonotype was recorded at least ten times. The chain is built from TRBV28 and TRBJ2-7; 9 bases align to TRBD2. Germline V CDR1 and CDR2: MDHEN, SYDVKM. The CDR3 is 14 residues long. V shed 5 bases and J 2 bases; nucleotides not matched to a gene: 4. The CDR3 nucleotides are TGTGCCAGCAGTACGCTAGCGGGAACCTACGAGCAGTACTTC. Amino acids: CASSTLAGTYEQYF.

This clonotype was counted ten times or more. This sequence joins TRBV6-1 and TRBJ2-7; D uncertain. V shed 2 bases and J shed 6 bases, with 23 bases lying between them. The CDR3 consists of 17 residues. CDR1 and CDR2 (germline): MNHNS, SASEGT. DNA for the CDR3: TGTGCCAGCAGTGAAAATTCCCAACCATTCCTCCCTCTCGAGCAGTACTTC. Translation: CASSENSQPFLPLEQYF.

This clonotype showed up just a few times. This chain links TRBV27 with TRBJ2-2; D unresolved. Trimming cost V 6 bases and J 7 bases, with 6 bases left between them. The CDR3 loop spans 11 amino acids. Germline lookup yields CDR1 MNHEY and CDR2 SMNVEV (reference sequence). CDR3 residues: CASRTNGELFF. As DNA, the CDR3 is TGTGCCAGCAGGACGAACGGGGAGCTGTTTTTT.

This clonotype was observed at least ten times. This chain joins TRBV5-1 and TRBJ1-1; 7 bases match TRBD1. This CDR3 is 15 amino acids long. Trimming cost V 4 bases and J 0 bases; bases outside gene matches: 6. The germline V gene encodes CDR1 SGHRS and CDR2 YFSETQ. The CDR3 bases are TGCGCCAGCAGCCAGACGGGACAGATGAACACTGAAGCTTTCTTT. Encoded protein: CASSQTGQMNTEAFF.

This clonotype was seen ten or more times. This sequence joins TRBV27 and TRBJ1-2; D not certain. The CDR3 covers 14 residues. Trimming removed 5 bases at V and 2 bases at J, with 12 bases between. The germline gives CDR1 MNHEY, CDR2 SMNVEV (reference sequence). The CDR3 reads CASSAVGGNYGYTF. The CDR3 coding sequence is TGTGCCAGCAGTGCCGTTGGAGGAAACTATGGCTACACCTTC.

The chain carries TRBV5-6 and TRBJ2-5, with no clear D. Germline CDR1 reads SGHDT; CDR2 reads YYEEEE. The CDR3 sequence is 13 residues long. Trimming pared 4 bases from V and 1 base from J, leaving 8 bases between. As DNA, the CDR3 is TGTGCCAGCAGCCGTCAGCCCCAAGAGACCCAGTACTTC. Translation: CASSRQPQETQYF. The full variable domain, with the rest looked up from reference TRBV5-6 and TRBJ2-5, is DAGVTQSPTHLIKTRGQQVTLRCSPKSGHDTVSWYQQALGQGPQFIFQYYEEEERQRGNFPDRFSGHQFPNYSSELNVNALLLGDSALYLCASSRQPQETQYFGPGTRLLVL.

This clonotype was counted many times. The chain couples TRBV2 to TRBJ1-2, with TRBD1 matching over 9 bases. After removal of 5 bases from V and 6 bases from J, the junction contained 7 bases not matched to a gene. The CDR3 is made up of 14 amino acids. CDR1 SNHLY and CDR2 FYNNEI come from the germline V gene. The chain's CDR3 is CASSTRTGVDGYTF. The CDR3 DNA sequence: TGTGCCAGCAGTACCAGGACAGGGGTAGATGGCTACACCTTC.

The chain joins TRBV20-1 to TRBJ1-6; TRBD1 might be the D (5 bases). Germline assignment: CDR1 DFQATT and CDR2 SNEGSKA (reference sequence). This CDR3 contains 14 residues. Between the trimmed V and J ends, which lost 0 bases and 8 bases, there was a span of 11 bases. The DNA for the CDR3 is TGCAGTGCTAGAGAAGTGGGGGTCCATTCACCCCTCCACTTT. It translates to CSAREVGVHSPLHF.

This clonotype was detected ten times or more. The chain joins TRBV6-2 or TRBV6-3 to TRBJ2-1; the match to TRBD2 covers 11 bases. Germline values: CDR1 MNHEY, CDR2 SVGEGT. CDR3 length: 15 residues. Trimming at V came to 4 bases and at J to 5 bases, leaving 4 bases not matched to a gene. CDR3 DNA sequence: TGTGCCAGCAGTTCCTTACTAGCGGGGGACAATGAGCAGTTCTTC. This sequence encodes CASSSLLAGDNEQFF.

This clonotype was detected a few times. This chain joins TRBV28 and TRBJ2-1, with D uncertain. This CDR3 region has 15 residues. Trimming left V 7 bases short and J 0 bases short, with 13 bases between. Germline CDR1 MDHEN, CDR2 SYDVKM. The CDR3 nucleotides are TGTGCCAGCAACACCTACCCTAGCTCCTACAATGAGCAGTTCTTC. Protein product: CASNTYPSSYNEQFF.

This clonotype was seen ten or more times. The chain is built from TRBV6-2 or TRBV6-3 and TRBJ2-7, with a possible D match to TRBD2 (5 bases). The germline V gene has CDR1 MNHEY and CDR2 SVGEGT. The CDR3 runs 16 residues. V lost 0 bases and J lost 2, with 14 bases in between. CDR3: CASSYSSGSSTYEQYF. The CDR3 DNA follows: TGTGCCAGCAGTTACTCGAGTGGGAGTTCAACCTACGAGCAGTACTTC.

The sample holds a few counts of this clonotype. The V and J genes are TRBV12-3 or TRBV12-4 and TRBJ1-5, with 7 bases matching TRBD1. V was pared by 8 bases and J by 7 bases, with 17 bases of the junction left unmatched. CDR3 size: 16 residues. The CDR3 bases are TGTGCCAGCCTCAAGGGGGCAGGGCGAGTACTCCAGCCCCAGCATTTT. Its protein product is CASLKGAGRVLQPQHF.

J is TRBJ2-3 and V is TRBV14, with D hard to call. The germline V and J ends were trimmed by 2 bases and 3 bases, with 9 bases remaining between them. CDR3 length: 14 residues. Germline CDR1 is SGHDN and CDR2 is FVKESK. CDR3 protein: CASSQTLGTDTQYF. The CDR3 DNA reads as TGTGCCAGCAGCCAAACCCTAGGTACAGATACGCAGTATTTT.

This clonotype appeared many times. The rearrangement links TRBV6-1 to TRBJ1-2, with unresolved D. V was cut by 7 bases and J by 6 bases, with 9 bases left in between. Per the germline V gene, CDR1 is MNHNS and CDR2 is SASEGT. CDR3 length: 11 amino acids. The CDR3 loop reads CASTRTDGYTF. Here the CDR3 DNA reads TGTGCCAGCACCAGGACGGATGGCTACACCTTC.

In this sample, this clonotype turned up many times. The chain uses TRBV7-9 and TRBJ2-1; 10 bases fit TRBD2. The CDR3 extends over 15 amino acids. Germline V CDR1 and CDR2: SEHNR, FQNEAQ (reference sequence). The junction had 4 bases not matched to a gene; V was cut back by 3 bases and J by 5 bases. CDR3 residues: CASSFGTSVDNEQFF. CDR3 sequence (DNA): TGTGCCAGCAGCTTTGGGACTAGCGTAGACAATGAGCAGTTCTTC.

CDR3 loop: CASSPGQENSPLHF. CDR3 nucleotides: TGTGCCAGCAGCCCCGGACAAGAAAATTCACCCCTCCACTTT. V is TRBV6-1 and J is TRBJ1-6; possibly TRBD1 for D (5 bases). CDR1 and CDR2 (germline): MNHNS, SASEGT. V gave up 6 bases and J gave up 7 bases, with 13 bases separating them. The CDR3 runs to 14 residues.

This clonotype appeared many times. This rearrangement joins TRBV2 to TRBJ2-3; perhaps TRBD2 as D (5 bases). Germline CDR1 SNHLY, CDR2 FYNNEI. Trimming stripped 1 base from V and 3 bases from J, with 17 bases between. The CDR3 runs 17 residues. CDR3 sequence (DNA): TGTGCCAGCAGTGAAGAGGTTCCCGAATCGGGAACAGATACGCAGTATTTT. Protein sequence: CASSEEVPESGTDTQYF.

The J gene is TRBJ2-1, the V gene TRBV20-1, with 10 bases identical to TRBD2. The CDR3 sequence is 18 residues long. The ends lost 6 bases at V and 0 bases at J; junction bases unmatched: 14. CDR1 and CDR2 from the germline V gene are DFQATT and SNEGSKA (reference sequence). CDR3 DNA sequence: TGCAGTGCCGAGGCACTAGCGGGATTAGTCCCCTCCTACAATGAGCAGTTCTTC. Translation: CSAEALAGLVPSYNEQFF.

This clonotype was counted many times. The CDR3 loop is CASKGVGEEQYF. The CDR3 nucleotides read TGCGCCAGCAAGGGGGTTGGGGAGGAGCAGTACTTC. The chain has TRBV4-1 and TRBJ2-7, with D maybe TRBD1 (6 bases). The CDR3 has 12 residues. V lost 7 bases to trimming and J lost 7 bases, with 14 bases between them. CDR1 is MGHRA, CDR2 YSYEKL, per germline.

This clonotype occurred a few times. The rearrangement joins TRBV29-1 to TRBJ1-2; D is perhaps TRBD1 (6 bases). Trimming cost V 1 base and J 2 bases, with 8 bases left between them. The CDR3 covers 13 residues. Per germline, CDR1 SQVTM and CDR2 ANQGSEA. The CDR3 here is CSVEGQGNYGYTF. The CDR3 DNA follows: TGCAGCGTTGAAGGGCAGGGGAACTATGGCTACACCTTC.

This clonotype was counted ten times or more. V gene TRBV12-3 or TRBV12-4 combines with J gene TRBJ2-7; D might be TRBD1 or TRBD2, each matching 5 bases. This CDR3 is 16 amino acids long. Trimming stripped 1 base from V and 0 bases from J, with 13 bases between. DNA for the CDR3: TGTGCCAGCAGTTTAGGCAACAGGAGGAGCTCCTACGAGCAGTACTTC. This codes for CASSLGNRRSSYEQYF.

The chain recombines TRBV9 with TRBJ2-7; 7 positions agree with TRBD2. Looked up from germline, CDR1 is SGDLS and CDR2 is YYNGEE. The CDR3 has 15 residues. The V segment lost 1 base and the J segment 2 bases; nucleotides outside the gene matches: 6. CDR3 loop: CASSVLTSVTYEQYF. CDR3 sequence (DNA): TGTGCCAGCAGCGTATTAACTAGCGTCACCTACGAGCAGTACTTC.